The TCR beta chain described here comes from a study of T cells expressing NK-cell markers. Overall study context: Just one sequenced donor of eight was HCMV-seronegative, while seven were seropositive. Points from the study as a whole: Leadership of the CD3+CD56-NKG2C+ fraction also belonged to these clonotypes in several donors. Certain NKG2C+ T cell clones were expanded, and their HCMV specificity remained unclear.

Comment on this clonotype: What it recognizes is unknown.

TCRdb reanalyzed the 5' RACE reads and collapses them to one entry per CDR3 protein, without DNA. The listing records around 470,000 distinct CDR3 sequences. Germline V gene lookup returns CDR1 MGHRA and CDR2 YSYEKL. The CDR3 consists of 16 residues. Input material: blood T cells: a sorted CD56 or NKG2C T cell subset, CD4+ or CD8+ T cells, or bulk PBMC T cells (not recorded which). The sequence was collected from a woman aged 45 to 65 in good health. The gene calls are TRBV4-1 and TRBJ2-1; the D gene TCRdb calls, TRBD2, cannot be checked with no DNA. CDR3 region: CASSSSKRENYNEQFF.